These T cell receptor beta chains were read from a single sample in a study of T-cell reconstitution after alpha-beta-depleted transplantation in children. MiXCR was run by TCRdb on the PCR reads, yielding one entry per CDR3 protein. The table lists 900,000 or so distinct CDR3 sequences, roughly 15% of them singletons. The sample in question was PBMCs, mostly from graft donor cells, obtained 360 days after TCRalphabeta/CD19-depleted stem cell transplant. These receptors were collected from a male patient between 5 and 17 years old who had a stem cell transplant for acute lymphoblastic leukemia, so the T cells may come from the graft donor. Both conserved end residues are part of each CDR3. The order of the fields is clone size, D gene, V gene, J gene, CDR3 DNA, CDR3 protein. A D gene is named only where the DNA matches it firmly. Clone sizes are given selectively: once, few, many, or a class where the clone is expanded.

>many|TRBD2|TRBV6-2/TRBV6-3|TRBJ2-7
TGTGCCAGCAGGACTAGCGGGAGGTCCTACGAGCAGTACTTC
CASRTSGRSYEQYF
>few|.|TRBV7-9|TRBJ1-1
TGTGCCAGCAGCTTATGGGTGGACAGTTCTGAGGCTTTCTTT
CASSLWVDSSEAFF
>few|TRBD1|TRBV4-1|TRBJ1-5
TGCGCCAGCAGCCAGGGCAGGGGGAGGATTGGCAATCAGCCCCAGCATTTT
CASSQGRGRIGNQPQHF
>.|TRBD1|TRBV27|TRBJ2-7
TGTGCCAGCCAAGACAGGGGGCCCTCCTACGAGCAGTACTTC
CASQDRGPSYEQYF
>many|.|TRBV9|TRBJ2-3
TGTGCCAGCAGCGTGGGGGGCGTCGACACAGATACGCAGTATTTT
CASSVGGVDTDTQYF
>few|.|TRBV10-1|TRBJ1-3
TGCGCCAGCAGCAGGGACGGGACCTCTGGAAACACCATATATTTT
CASSRDGTSGNTIYF
>many|TRBD2|TRBV5-1|TRBJ2-1
TGCGCCAGCACCCCACTAGCGCGGTACTACAATGAGCAGTTCTTC
CASTPLARYYNEQFF
>.|TRBD2|TRBV12-3/TRBV12-4|TRBJ2-3
TGTGCCAGCAGTTTGGGACTAGCGGGAAGTATAGGCACAGATACGCAGTATTTT
CASSLGLAGSIGTDTQYF
>.|.|TRBV7-9|TRBJ2-1
TGTGCCAGCACCCCCACTCGCAAAGGGGGGAATGAGCAGTTCTTC
CASTPTRKGGNEQFF
>.|TRBD1|TRBV6-1|TRBJ2-2
TGTGCCAGCAGTAGCAAGACAGGGGTGAACACCGGGGAGCTGTTTTTT
CASSSKTGVNTGELFF
>few|TRBD2|TRBV12-3/TRBV12-4|TRBJ2-1
TGTGCCAGCAGGAGTGAGGGACTAGCGGCTTACAATGAGCAGTTCTTC
CASRSEGLAAYNEQFF
>.|TRBD2|TRBV7-9|TRBJ2-3
TGTGCCAGCAGCTTAGTTGTGGGAGGGCAGCCGTATTTT
CASSLVVGGQPYF
>few|.|TRBV6-5|TRBJ1-1
TGTGCCAGCAGTTACTCCCTACTTTCAGGATCCCTTGAAGCTTTCTTT
CASSYSLLSGSLEAFF
>many|.|TRBV12-3/TRBV12-4|TRBJ2-7
TGTGCCAGCAGTTTAGGGGGGACGGAGCAGTACTTC
CASSLGGTEQYF
>few|.|TRBV9|TRBJ2-7
TGTGCCAGCAGCGTAGAGGGGGGGTGGTACGAGCAGTACTTC
CASSVEGGWYEQYF
>.|TRBD2|TRBV7-8|TRBJ2-5
TGTGCCAGCAGCTTATCGGCGTTCGGACTAGCGGGAGTAGGCCAAGAGACCCAGTACTTC
CASSLSAFGLAGVGQETQYF
>.|TRBD1|TRBV7-6|TRBJ2-2
TGTGCCAGCAGCCCCGAGACAGGGGGCGCGGGATCGATCACCGGGGAGCTGTTTTTT
CASSPETGGAGSITGELFF
>.|.|TRBV27|TRBJ2-1
TGTGCCAGCAGTTTACGGACAAATCACAATGAGCAGTTCTTC
CASSLRTNHNEQFF
>few|TRBD1|TRBV11-2|TRBJ2-7
TGTGCCAGCAGCCTTCTAACCGGGGACAGGGACGAGCAGTACTTC
CASSLLTGDRDEQYF
>.|.|TRBV20-1|TRBJ2-7
TGCAGTGCTAGAGATCGTGGGACTGTGCACTCCTACGAGCAGTACTTC
CSARDRGTVHSYEQYF
>.|.|TRBV5-1|TRBJ1-5
TGCGCCAGCAGCCCGGAGCTGGGACATCAGCCCCAGCATTTT
CASSPELGHQPQHF
>.|.|TRBV20-1|TRBJ2-7
TGCAGTGCTAGGAGAGGGTCCTACGAGCAGTACTTC
CSARRGSYEQYF